A selection of T cell receptor beta chains follows, all from one sample in a study of control samples from healthy donors and cancer patients. Clones were sequenced by immunoSEQ multiplex PCR, and TCRdb holds only the in-frame ones, with some missing. The top ten hold 1.8% of the sample, which has about 190,000 clones, around 93% seen once. The specimen was blood. The receptors were gathered from a man between 25 and 39 years old in good health. CDR3s include the opening cysteine and the closing phenylalanine or tryptophan. A D gene is named only where the DNA matches it firmly. Some rows have no size entry. The others give once, few or many, or a class for an expanded clone.

V gene: TRBV14
clone size: -
D gene: -
CDR3 length: 12
J gene: TRBJ1-1
CDR3 protein: CASSQGGTEAFF
CDR3 DNA: TGTGCCAGCAGCCAAGGAGGTACTGAAGCTTTCTTT

V gene: TRBV6-1
clone size: -
D gene: -
CDR3 length: 20
J gene: TRBJ1-2
CDR3 protein: CASSETLSGSYSVANYGYTF
CDR3 DNA: TGTGCCAGCAGTGAAACGCTTTCAGGATCCTACAGCGTAGCTAACTATGGCTACACCTTC

V gene: TRBV19
clone size: -
D gene: -
CDR3 length: 14
J gene: TRBJ1-2
CDR3 protein: CASTQPGTDYGYTF
CDR3 DNA: TGTGCCAGTACCCAACCCGGGACGGACTATGGCTACACCTTC

V gene: TRBV30
clone size: -
D gene: -
CDR3 length: 14
J gene: TRBJ1-2
CDR3 protein: CAWSSPPSLYGYTF
CDR3 DNA: TGTGCCTGGAGTTCCCCCCCCTCCCTCTATGGCTACACCTTC

V gene: TRBV4-1
clone size: -
D gene: -
CDR3 length: 15
J gene: TRBJ1-2
CDR3 protein: CASSPSGQLNYGYTF
CDR3 DNA: TGCGCCAGCAGCCCCTCAGGGCAGCTTAACTATGGCTACACCTTC

V gene: TRBV6-6
clone size: -
D gene: TRBD2
CDR3 length: 14
J gene: TRBJ2-1
CDR3 protein: CASRLAGGHEEQFF
CDR3 DNA: TGTGCCAGCCGGTTAGCGGGGGGGCATGAAGAGCAGTTCTTC

V gene: TRBV7-2
clone size: once
D gene: -
CDR3 length: 15
J gene: TRBJ2-3
CDR3 protein: CASSLGGVRTDTQYF
CDR3 DNA: TGTGCCAGCAGCTTAGGGGGCGTAAGGACAGATACGCAGTATTTT

V gene: TRBV3-1/TRBV3-2
clone size: once
D gene: -
CDR3 length: 16
J gene: TRBJ2-2
CDR3 protein: CAGSSGDYPNTGELFF
CDR3 DNA: TGTGCCGGCAGCTCAGGGGACTACCCGAACACCGGGGAGCTGTTTTTT

V gene: TRBV7-8
clone size: -
D gene: -
CDR3 length: 14
J gene: TRBJ1-6
CDR3 protein: CASSTDGYNSPLHF
CDR3 DNA: TGTGCCAGCAGCACGGACGGGTATAATTCACCCCTCCACTTT

V gene: TRBV6-1
clone size: -
D gene: -
CDR3 length: 17
J gene: TRBJ2-4
CDR3 protein: CASSKGGGADLGNIQYF
CDR3 DNA: TGTGCCAGCAGTAAAGGTGGAGGGGCCGACCTAGGGAACATTCAGTACTTC

V gene: TRBV4-1
clone size: -
D gene: -
CDR3 length: 15
J gene: TRBJ2-3
CDR3 protein: CASSQAGPSTDTQYF
CDR3 DNA: TGCGCCAGCAGCCAAGCGGGGCCTAGCACAGATACGCAGTATTTT

V gene: TRBV27
clone size: -
D gene: TRBD2
CDR3 length: 16
J gene: TRBJ2-1
CDR3 protein: CASSSLYSSGRNEQFF
CDR3 DNA: TGTGCCAGCAGTTCCCTCTATAGTAGCGGGCGGAATGAGCAGTTCTTC

V gene: TRBV6-5
clone size: -
D gene: -
CDR3 length: 14
J gene: TRBJ2-1
CDR3 protein: CASSPRALGYEQFF
CDR3 DNA: TGTGCCAGCAGTCCTCGGGCTTTGGGGTATGAGCAGTTCTTC

V gene: TRBV4-2
clone size: once
D gene: TRBD2
CDR3 length: 18
J gene: TRBJ2-2
CDR3 protein: CASSLRLAGAVYTGELFF
CDR3 DNA: TGTGCCAGCAGCCTCCGCTTAGCGGGGGCCGTGTACACCGGGGAGCTGTTTTTT

V gene: TRBV5-1
clone size: -
D gene: TRBD2
CDR3 length: 18
J gene: TRBJ2-3
CDR3 protein: CASSLGASGGLFTDTQYF
CDR3 DNA: TGCGCCAGCAGCTTGGGGGCTAGCGGGGGCTTGTTCACAGATACGCAGTATTTT

V gene: TRBV14
clone size: -
D gene: TRBD1
CDR3 length: 15
J gene: TRBJ1-6
CDR3 protein: CASSQEQGAWSPLHF
CDR3 DNA: TGTGCCAGCAGCCAGGAGCAGGGGGCATGGTCACCCCTCCACTTT

V gene: TRBV4-1
clone size: -
D gene: -
CDR3 length: 15
J gene: TRBJ2-1
CDR3 protein: CASSQDGRQDNEQFF
CDR3 DNA: TGCGCCAGCAGCCAAGATGGGAGACAGGACAATGAGCAGTTCTTC